Following are 6 T cell receptor beta chains from one sample sequenced in a study of control samples from healthy donors and cancer patients. Assay used: immunoSEQ multiplex PCR; TCRdb lists only in-frame clones, some missing. The sample includes just over 150,000 clones, around 96% of them seen just once. Sequencing was carried out using blood. These TCRs come from a woman aged 40 to 55 in good health.

The gene calls are TRBV5-1 and TRBJ2-5; D is ambiguous. This CDR3 has 13 amino acids. Germline V gene lookup returns CDR1 SGHRS and CDR2 YFSETQ. V lost 0 bases, J lost 1 base, and 4 bases lay in between. This CDR3 is CASSLGPQETQYF. The CDR3 DNA follows: TGCGCCAGCAGCTTGGGTCCCCAAGAGACCCAGTACTTC.

The V call is TRBV18, the J call TRBJ1-1; D possibly corresponds to TRBD1 (5 bases). This CDR3 has 14 residues. Germline CDR1 and CDR2: KGHSH and LQKENI. Trimming removed 2 bases from V and 3 bases from J, with 10 bases in between. CDR3 nucleotides: TGTGCCAGCTCACCATTGGGGGTCGACACTGAAGCTTTCTTT. This sequence encodes CASSPLGVDTEAFF.

CDR3: CASRGDFHSGNTIYF. The CDR3 nucleotides read TGTGCCAGTAGAGGCGACTTTCACTCTGGAAACACCATATATTTT. The chain has TRBV19 and TRBJ1-3, with no clear D. Per the germline V gene, CDR1 is LNHDA and CDR2 is SQIVND (reference sequence). Trimming pared 6 bases from V and 0 bases from J, leaving 12 bases between. This CDR3 is built from 15 residues.

This clone came up once. The J gene is TRBJ2-6, the V gene TRBV29-1; D unclear. Deletions cut 4 bases from V and 4 bases from J, with 14 bases between. CDR1 and CDR2 from the germline V gene are SQVTM and ANQGSEA. The CDR3 consists of 15 residues. CDR3 in amino acids: CSVAGTNTGANVLTF. In nucleotides, the CDR3 is TGCAGCGTTGCAGGTACCAACACAGGGGCCAACGTCCTGACTTTC.

The chain couples TRBV6-5 to TRBJ2-4; TRBD2 might be the D (6 bases). This CDR3 has 13 residues. Per germline, CDR1 MNHEY and CDR2 SVGAGI. V lost 2 bases to trimming and J lost 9 bases, with 11 bases between them. CDR3 residues: CASSYAGLGIQYF. In DNA, the CDR3 is TGTGCCAGCAGTTACGCGGGGCTAGGCATTCAGTACTTC.

The rearrangement joins TRBV29-1 to TRBJ1-2; 7 nucleotides line up with TRBD1. J gave up 0 bases and V 6 bases, and 4 bases lay outside the gene matches. Germline CDR1 SQVTM, CDR2 ANQGSEA. The CDR3 contains 13 residues. CDR3 bases: TGCAGCGTCCCGGACAGGTCTAACTATGGCTACACCTTC. Protein: CSVPDRSNYGYTF.